This T cell receptor beta chain emerged from a study of spatial heterogeneity in lung cancer. Study as a whole: There were roughly 78 donors, all of them untreated patients with early-stage non-small cell lung cancer. Where present, follow-up PBMC were sequenced a median of around 2 years after resection.

This clonotype was found a few times. The V gene's germline CDR1 is SGHVS and CDR2 FNYEAQ. J gave up 9 bases and V 1 base, and 4 bases lay outside the gene matches. This CDR3 contains 14 residues. Described time point: blood at routine non-recurrence follow-up after resection. Tumor, nontumor lung or frozen PBMC supplied whole RNA, sequenced without sorting. In the library, each TCR cDNA molecule bore its own unique molecular identifier. TCRdb independently ran MiXCR on the 5' RACE reads; one entry per CDR3 protein. This table holds about 120,000 distinct CDR3 sequences, 12% found once. The chain combines TRBV7-6 with TRBJ2-1; 9 nucleotides align to TRBD2. The receptor's source is a male donor with early-stage non-small cell lung cancer. The sequencing used PBMCs, collected at follow-up. The CDR3 coding sequence is TGTGCCAGCAGCTTAGAGCGGGGGGATAGTGAGCAGTTCTTC. As protein: CASSLERGDSEQFF.